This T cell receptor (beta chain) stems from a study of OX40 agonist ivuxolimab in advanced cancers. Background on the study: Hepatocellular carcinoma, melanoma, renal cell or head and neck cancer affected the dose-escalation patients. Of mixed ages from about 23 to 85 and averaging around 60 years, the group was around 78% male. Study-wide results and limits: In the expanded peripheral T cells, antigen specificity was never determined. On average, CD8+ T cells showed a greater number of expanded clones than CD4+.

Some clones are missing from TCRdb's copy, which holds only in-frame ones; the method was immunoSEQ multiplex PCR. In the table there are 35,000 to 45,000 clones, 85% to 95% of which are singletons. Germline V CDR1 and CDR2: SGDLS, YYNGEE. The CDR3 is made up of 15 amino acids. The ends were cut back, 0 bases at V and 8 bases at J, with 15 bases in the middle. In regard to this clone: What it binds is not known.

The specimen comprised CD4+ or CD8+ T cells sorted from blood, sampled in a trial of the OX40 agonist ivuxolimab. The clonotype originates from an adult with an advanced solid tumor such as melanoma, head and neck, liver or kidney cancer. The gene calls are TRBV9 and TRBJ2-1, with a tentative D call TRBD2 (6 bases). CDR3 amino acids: CASSVGFSGNDEQFF. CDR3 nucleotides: TGTGCCAGCAGCGTAGGGTTTAGCGGAAACGATGAGCAGTTCTTC. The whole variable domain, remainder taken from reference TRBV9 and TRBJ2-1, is DSGVTQTPKHLITATGQRVTLRCSPRSGDLSVYWYQQSLDQGLQFLIQYYNGEERAKGNILERFSAQQFPDLHSELNLSSLELGDSALYFCASSVGFSGNDEQFFGPGTRLTVL.